A selection of T cell receptor beta chains follows, all from one sample in a study of T cell responses to AZD1222 COVID-19 vaccine. Some clones are missing from TCRdb's copy, which holds only in-frame ones; the method was immunoSEQ multiplex PCR. The sample carries around 99,000 clones, roughly 90% recorded once. Specimen: peripheral blood, collected on day 0 of AZD1222 vaccination. The receptors derive from an adult in good health. Each CDR3 is given with its conserved first and last residue. A D gene is named only where the DNA matches it firmly. Not all rows give a size; the values are once, few, many and, for expanded clones, a class.

v_gene,j_gene,d_gene,abundance,CDR3aa,CDR3nt
TRBV4-2,TRBJ2-2,NA,NA,CASSQVPPRDPNTGELFF,TGTGCCAGCAGCCAAGTCCCGCCGAGGGACCCGAACACCGGGGAGCTGTTTTTT
TRBV28,TRBJ1-3,NA,NA,CASARLPTSGNTIYF,TGTGCCAGCGCCCGATTACCTACCTCTGGAAACACCATATATTTT
TRBV28,TRBJ1-2,TRBD1,NA,CASINRGSIYGYTF,TGTGCCAGCATTAACAGGGGCTCGATCTATGGCTACACCTTC
TRBV9,TRBJ2-7,NA,NA,CASSVNSLYEQYF,TGTGCCAGCAGCGTCAACAGCCTCTACGAGCAGTACTTC
TRBV5-1,TRBJ1-3,TRBD1,NA,CASSGTGGFGNTIYF,TGCGCCAGCAGCGGGACAGGGGGCTTCGGAAACACCATATATTTT
TRBV2,TRBJ2-5,NA,NA,CASSEEPGRGETQYF,TGTGCCAGCAGTGAAGAACCAGGGAGGGGGGAGACCCAGTACTTC
TRBV5-1,TRBJ2-1,NA,NA,CASSFEGDEQFF,TGCGCCAGCAGCTTCGAAGGGGATGAGCAGTTCTTC
TRBV24-1,TRBJ2-1,NA,once,CATSDSDGLSYNEQFF,TGTGCCACCAGTGATTCGGACGGCCTCTCCTACAATGAGCAGTTCTTC
TRBV9,TRBJ1-4,TRBD1,NA,CASSTQGQPNEKLFF,TGTGCCAGCAGTACGCAGGGACAGCCTAATGAAAAACTGTTTTTT
TRBV15,TRBJ2-3,NA,NA,CATSRDGRSTDTQYF,TGTGCCACCAGCAGAGATGGCCGGAGCACAGATACGCAGTATTTT
TRBV7-2,TRBJ2-7,NA,NA,CASSLAAEFSYEQYF,TGTGCCAGCAGCTTAGCCGCAGAGTTTTCCTACGAGCAGTACTTC
TRBV10-1,TRBJ2-3,TRBD2,NA,CASSVTSRSTDTQYF,TGCGCCAGCAGTGTGACTAGCCGGAGCACAGATACGCAGTATTTT
TRBV2,TRBJ1-5,NA,NA,CASSEGRDQPQHF,TGTGCCAGCAGTGAAGGGAGGGATCAGCCCCAGCATTTT
TRBV6-2/TRBV6-3,TRBJ2-5,NA,NA,CASSYSGSETQYF,TGTGCCAGCAGTTACTCAGGCTCGGAGACCCAGTACTTC
TRBV14,TRBJ1-2,TRBD1,NA,CASSQSSGQTGYTF,TGTGCCAGCAGCCAATCCTCGGGACAGACGGGCTACACCTTC
TRBV3-1/TRBV3-2,TRBJ1-4,NA,NA,CASSQGSSVIGEKLFF,TGTGCCAGCAGCCAAGGGAGTTCGGTGATCGGGGAAAAACTGTTTTTT
TRBV11-2,TRBJ1-2,NA,NA,CASSLQLQGGGYTF,TGTGCCAGCAGCTTACAACTACAGGGAGGAGGCTACACCTTC
TRBV27,TRBJ1-1,NA,few,CASSLGPGQGSAFF,TGTGCCAGCAGTTTGGGTCCGGGCCAGGGATCAGCTTTCTTT